This T cell receptor (beta chain) is drawn from a study of T cell repertoires in cytomegalovirus infection. Study-wide context: Indications of both CMV infection and matching HLA type were provided by public TCR beta signatures. Study-level results: Public TCR beta family frequency separated CMV-and-HLA carriers, including in an independent cohort. HLA-C-restricted TCR beta clonotypes specific for CMV led the ex vivo response.

TCRdb reprocessed the reads with MiXCR, giving one entry per CDR3 protein. Of 630,000 or so distinct CDR3 sequences detected, about 24% appear once; the ten largest clones hold 6.5% to 10%. Concerning this clonotype: The antigen is undetermined. A clone one base away is much larger, so this may be a read error.

V was cut by 2 bases and J by 4 bases, with 12 bases left in between. In germline, CDR1 is SGHVS, CDR2 FNYEAQ. This CDR3 spans 16 amino acids. The receptor comes from a human donor in good health (CMV status not recorded). Some clones in this sample may be carry-over from other donors' samples. V gene TRBV7-6 combines with J gene TRBJ2-6; D unresolved. The sequenced material came from CD8+ T cells from PBMCs. The CDR3 reads CASSLRIEAGANVLTF. For the CDR3, the DNA is TGTGCCAGCAGCTTAAGGATAGAAGCAGGGGCCAACGTCCTGACTTTC.